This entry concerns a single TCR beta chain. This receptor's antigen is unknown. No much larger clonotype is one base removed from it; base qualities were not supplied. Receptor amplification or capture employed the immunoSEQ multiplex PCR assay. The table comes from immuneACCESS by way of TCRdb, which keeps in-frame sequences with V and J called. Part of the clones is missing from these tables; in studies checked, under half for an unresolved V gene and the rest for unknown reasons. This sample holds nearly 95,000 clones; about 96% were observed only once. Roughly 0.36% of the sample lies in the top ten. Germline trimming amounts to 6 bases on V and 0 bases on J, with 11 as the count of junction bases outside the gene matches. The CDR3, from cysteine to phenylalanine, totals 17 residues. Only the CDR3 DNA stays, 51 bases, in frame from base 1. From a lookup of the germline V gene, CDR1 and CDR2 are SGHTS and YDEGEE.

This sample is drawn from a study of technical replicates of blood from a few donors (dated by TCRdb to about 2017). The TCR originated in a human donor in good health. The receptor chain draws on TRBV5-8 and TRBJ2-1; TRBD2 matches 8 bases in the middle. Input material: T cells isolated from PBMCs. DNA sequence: TGTGCCAGCAACCGTACTAGCGGAGGGAACTCCTACAATGAGCAGTTCTTC. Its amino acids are CASNRTSGGNSYNEQFF.